This TCR beta chain was captured in a study of cytotoxic CD8 clonotypes in ibrutinib-treated CLL (dated by TCRdb to 2020 to 2023). Background for the entire study: The cohort had about a dozen relapsed/refractory and around 15 treatment-naive patients; approximately 18 were IGHV unmutated. Partial responses were observed in about 24 patients and complete responses in 2; after a median follow-up of around 68 months, remission was maintained in approximately 14 patients and progression was observed in some twelve. Response samples were obtained after a median of 12 months of treatment, with a range of roughly 6 to 40 months. On average, each sample had approximately 260,000 productive templates and roughly 95,000 productive rearrangements. Longitudinal samples were available for 26 of the 86 trial participants. Cryopreserved peripheral blood mononuclear cells were collected at three points: before therapy, at response, and at either sustained remission or disease progression. Every remission and progressive disease sample was obtained while ibrutinib was still being received by the patients.

Here is what the overall study found, with its caveats: Baseline clonality exceeded that of age-matched healthy donors and correlated strongly with circulating CD8+ T-cell counts. Public clonotypes were found to be uncommon and were observed to contract or remain stable during treatment; the increase in clonality was shown to reflect expansion of private clonotypes at ibrutinib response. Sustained-remission and progressing patients did not have matched sampling times, and lymph node repertoires were not examined. An increase in clonality was observed at ibrutinib response, with clonality remaining stable during sustained remission and falling back toward baseline at progression.

The time point label for this specimen denotes: roughly 25 months on ibrutinib. For TCR beta library preparation, approximately 1.9 micrograms of genomic DNA was extracted from cryopreserved PBMCs. Longitudinal blood samples from CLL patients on ibrutinib monotherapy underwent high-throughput TCR beta sequencing. Patients were enrolled in a phase 2 open-label single-center ibrutinib monotherapy trial. Regarding this clone: Its specific antigen is unknown. No much larger clonotype is one base removed from it; base qualities were not supplied.

The germline V end is reduced by 2 bases and the J end by 1 base; junction bases left unmatched: 7. From the germline V gene (reference sequence), CDR1 is SGHNT and CDR2 is YYREEE. Including cysteine and phenylalanine, the CDR3 has 17 amino acids. Only CDR3 DNA is held: 51 bases, read in frame from base 1. On a MiSeq, deep resolution sequencing aimed for a depth between 1 in 1 million and 1 in 200,000 T cells, with each clonotype covered around 9.2x on average. The immunoSEQ hsTCRB Kit was used to generate the TCR beta libraries. As for how the authors treated the data: ImmunoSEQ Data Assistant and ImmunoSEQ Analyzer were used for data analysis, and V, D and J genes were assigned according to IMGT definitions. Clonality, with values ranging from 0 to 1, was calculated as one minus the normalized Shannon entropy of productive rearrangement frequencies. Public clonotype analysis was restricted to overrepresented clonotypes comprising at least 0.05% of each patient's repertoire. Fewer than 15 repertoires from age-matched healthy donors, obtained from immuneACCESS, served as clonality controls. TCRdb carries this immuneACCESS record with in-frame sequences only. Its versions omit some clonotypes, under half of them owing to an unresolved V gene in the studies checked, with the rest unexplained. From that table come the V and J calls and clone size; the DNA was used to work out D and trimming. This sample gives about 160,000 clones in total; under 90% of them show up just once. The top ten constitute about 4.9% of the sample.

Here the sequenced sample was PBMCs, taken after 24 months of ibrutinib treatment. The sequence links TRBV5-4 to TRBJ1-4; 8 bases in the junction line up with TRBD1. The receptor was derived from a human donor with chronic lymphocytic leukemia. In nucleotides, the sequence is TGTGCCAGCAGCTTCAGGGGGCCCCTAGGAACTAATGAAAAACTGTTTTTT. This translates into CASSFRGPLGTNEKLFF.